This is a list of T cell receptor beta chains from one sample in a study of yellow fever vaccine responses in identical twins. TCRdb independently ran MiXCR on the RT-PCR reads; one entry per CDR3 protein. The sample gives approximately 2,500 distinct CDR3 sequences, approximately 80% of which show up once; 8.8% is in the top ten. Sequences were derived from T cells from blood (PBMCs), unsorted or a sorted subset (not recorded which), sampled before or after yellow fever vaccination (not recorded which). These receptors all come from a female donor who received the yellow fever vaccine. CDR3s include the opening cysteine and the closing phenylalanine or tryptophan. D genes are given only for firm matches.

.	TRBV29-1	TRBJ1-5	CSRPRVGGCNQPQHF
TRBD1	TRBV18	TRBJ2-7	CASSSGTGAYEQYF
.	TRBV6-4	TRBJ1-1	CASSDGANTEAFF
TRBD1	TRBV15	TRBJ1-5	CATSEGQEPQPQHF
TRBD1	TRBV7-3	TRBJ1-1	CASSPTGDTEAFF
.	TRBV11-3	TRBJ1-6	CASSTAGQYNSPLHF
.	TRBV4-3	TRBJ1-5	CASSQEPSQPQHF
.	TRBV11-1	TRBJ2-5	CASSLESLGKETQYF
.	TRBV10-1	TRBJ2-1	CASSESRGPYNEQFF
TRBD1	TRBV2	TRBJ1-4	CASNGQGGDEKLFF
TRBD1	TRBV12-3/TRBV12-4	TRBJ2-7	CASSRQGNSYEQYF
.	TRBV4-3	TRBJ1-4	CASSQDPGQTAEKLFF
.	TRBV12-3/TRBV12-4	TRBJ1-5	CASSLATWGNQPQHF
.	TRBV18	TRBJ2-7	CASSPRTGSYEQYF
TRBD1	TRBV29-1	TRBJ1-2	CSVPGQGAPYYGYTF
.	TRBV10-3	TRBJ2-7	CAISVSHEQYF
TRBD1	TRBV25-1	TRBJ2-1	CASRTTQDRGVEQFF
TRBD2	TRBV7-6	TRBJ2-5	CASSSTSGTTYLTQYF
TRBD1	TRBV7-3	TRBJ2-7	CASSLSPGGSYEQYF
TRBD1	TRBV2	TRBJ2-3	CASSGQGATDTQYF
.	TRBV11-1	TRBJ2-1	CASVGSGYNEQFF
TRBD2	TRBV19	TRBJ2-1	CASSILAGVRNEQFF
.	TRBV5-6	TRBJ1-1	CASSPGGRVAEAFF
.	TRBV11-1	TRBJ2-3	CASSSRQNTDTQYF
TRBD2	TRBV4-1	TRBJ2-3	CASSHGAGETDTQYF
.	TRBV11-3	TRBJ2-1	CASSPRQDYNEQFF
.	TRBV5-1	TRBJ1-1	CASSSSEGWPEAFF
.	TRBV6-1	TRBJ1-4	CASSEPGTANEKLFF
.	TRBV12-3/TRBV12-4	TRBJ2-6	CASSLGSGANVLTF
.	TRBV2	TRBJ2-3	CASSLVSTGLRTDTQYF
TRBD2	TRBV13	TRBJ2-3	CASSSLAGGHKFTDTQYF
.	TRBV29-1	TRBJ2-7	CSVEAQSYEQYF
.	TRBV7-9	TRBJ1-1	CASTFGGAMEAFF
.	TRBV30	TRBJ1-2	CAWIWAGALKRGYGYTF
TRBD2	TRBV28	TRBJ2-4	CASSPTSLTENIQYF
.	TRBV30	TRBJ1-1	CAWSTAANTEAFF
.	TRBV7-3	TRBJ2-1	CASSLQGYNEQFF
.	TRBV6-2/TRBV6-3	TRBJ2-7	CASSYSFEQYF
TRBD2	TRBV11-2	TRBJ2-4	CASSIAGGSKNIQYF
.	TRBV4-3	TRBJ2-6	CASSLGRVSTGANVLTF
TRBD1	TRBV29-1	TRBJ2-1	CSSLGATPGQGFNEQFF
TRBD2	TRBV20-1	TRBJ2-1	CSARSATSGNNEQFF
.	TRBV4-3	TRBJ2-5	CASSQGVQETQYF
.	TRBV12-1	TRBJ2-3	CASSFRADTQYF
TRBD2	TRBV11-2	TRBJ2-1	CASSLDLAEYNEQFF